This TCR beta chain was sequenced for a study of T cell responses to AZD1222 COVID-19 vaccine. Study results and limitations: Clonal diversity was possibly underestimated; the donors were predominantly white British and more often female. Researchers report vaccine-associated CD4 TCRs spanning spike, with dominance at 160-218 and 743-854.

This CDR3 spans 12 amino acids. V was clipped by 7 bases and J by 0 bases, with 3 bases between them. Germline-derived CDR1 and CDR2 are LGHDT and YNNKEL (reference sequence). Sequenced by immunoSEQ multiplex PCR; TCRdb stores in-frame clones only, minus some. The sample has 100,000 or so clones; roughly 85% are singletons. As regards this clone: The antigen is not known.

V is TRBV3-1 (or the pseudogene TRBV3-2) and J is TRBJ2-2, with no clear D. The receptor was isolated from an adult who received the AZD1222 COVID-19 vaccine. Sequencing was performed on peripheral blood, taken 28 days after the second AZD1222 dose. Here the CDR3 DNA reads TGTGCCAGCACCACGAACACCGGGGAGCTGTTTTTT. Its translation: CASTTNTGELFF.